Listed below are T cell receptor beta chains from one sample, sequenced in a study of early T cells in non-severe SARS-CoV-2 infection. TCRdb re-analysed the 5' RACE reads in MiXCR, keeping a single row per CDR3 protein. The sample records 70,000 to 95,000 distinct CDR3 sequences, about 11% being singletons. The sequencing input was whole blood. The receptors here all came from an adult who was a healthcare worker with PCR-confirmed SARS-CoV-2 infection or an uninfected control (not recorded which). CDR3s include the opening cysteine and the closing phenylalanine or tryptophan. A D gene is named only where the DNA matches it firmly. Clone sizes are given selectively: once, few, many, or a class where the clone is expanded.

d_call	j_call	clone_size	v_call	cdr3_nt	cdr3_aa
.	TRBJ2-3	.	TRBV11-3	TGTGCCAGCAGCTTTCCCGGCACAGATACGCAGTATTTT	CASSFPGTDTQYF
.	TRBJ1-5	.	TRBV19	TGTGCCAGTTCGGGCGACAGCAATCAGCCCCAGCATTTT	CASSGDSNQPQHF
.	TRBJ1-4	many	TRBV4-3	TGCGCCAGCAGCCAAGGGGCCTTAACTAATGAAAAACTGTTTTTT	CASSQGALTNEKLFF
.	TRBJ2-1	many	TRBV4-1	TGCGCCAGCAGCCAAGGTAGCGGAAGCTCCTACAATGAGCAGTTCTTC	CASSQGSGSSYNEQFF
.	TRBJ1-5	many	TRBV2	TGTGCCAGCAGTAGGGAGGGCAATCAGCCCCAGCATTTT	CASSREGNQPQHF
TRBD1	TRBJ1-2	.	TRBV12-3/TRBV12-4	TGTGCCAGCAGCCGAACGAATCCCGGGACAGGGGGCGCAGGGGACTATGGCTACACCTTC	CASSRTNPGTGGAGDYGYTF
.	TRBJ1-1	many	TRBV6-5	TGTGCCAGCAGTCGGAGGACTGGGCCCATGAACACTGAAGCTTTCTTT	CASSRRTGPMNTEAFF
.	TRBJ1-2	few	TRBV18	TGTGCCAGTCTCCTTGACTTGAACTATGGCTACACCTTC	CASLLDLNYGYTF
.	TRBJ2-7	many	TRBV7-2	TGTGCCAGCAGCTTAGTCAGAGACACCTACGAGCAGTACTTC	CASSLVRDTYEQYF
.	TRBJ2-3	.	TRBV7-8	TGTGCCAGCAGCTTACTCCAGCGCCCCACCCTCGGGGATACGCAGTATTTT	CASSLLQRPTLGDTQYF
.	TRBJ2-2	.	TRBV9	TGTGCCAGCACCGAAACAGGGAGCACCGGGGAGCTGTTTTTT	CASTETGSTGELFF
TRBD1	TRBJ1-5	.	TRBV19	TGTGCCACAAGGGGAACAGGGGAACGTCCTCTCAATCAGCCCCAGCATTTT	CATRGTGERPLNQPQHF
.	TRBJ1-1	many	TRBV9	TGTGCCAGCACCGCCCCGGGGAGGACGGAAGCTTTCTTT	CASTAPGRTEAFF
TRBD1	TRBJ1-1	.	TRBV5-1	TGCGCCAGCAGCTTGGAGGGACAGGCCACTGAAGCTTTCTTT	CASSLEGQATEAFF
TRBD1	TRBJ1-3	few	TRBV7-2	TGTGCCAGCAGCCCGGACAGGTCTGGAAACACCATATATTTT	CASSPDRSGNTIYF
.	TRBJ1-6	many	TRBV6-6	TGTGCCAGCACCCCAGGGACCGACAATTCACCCCTCCACTTT	CASTPGTDNSPLHF
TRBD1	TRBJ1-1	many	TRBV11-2	TGTGCCAGCAGCTTGGGGACAGGGTACGGAAGCACTGAAGCTTTCTTT	CASSLGTGYGSTEAFF
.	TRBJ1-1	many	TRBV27	TGTGCCAGCAGTACGGGACACCTGAACACTGAAGCTTTCTTT	CASSTGHLNTEAFF
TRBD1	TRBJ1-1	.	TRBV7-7	TGTGCCAGCAGCCGGGACAGAGGTACTGAAGCTTTCTTT	CASSRDRGTEAFF
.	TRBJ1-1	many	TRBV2	TGTGCCAGCGCAGCGGGGGTTAGGACTGAAGCTTTCTTT	CASAAGVRTEAFF
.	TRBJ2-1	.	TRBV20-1	TGCAGTGCTAGAGATCCCCTCCACAATGAGCAGTTCTTC	CSARDPLHNEQFF
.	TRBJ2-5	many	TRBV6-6	TGTGCCAGCAGTTACTCGGGGGGGCTGGAGACCCAGTACTTC	CASSYSGGLETQYF